These 4 T cell receptor beta chains originate from one sample sequenced in a study of post-analysis software for immune sequencing data (dated by TCRdb to the mid-2010s). Libraries were made using PCR. Data came from an Illumina HiSeq 2500. Unique molecular identifiers were incorporated into TCR beta cDNA libraries to reduce PCR and sequencing biases. The public reads were quality trimmed at Q25 with fastp and then assembled into clones with MiXCR by TCRdb, keeping productive beta chains. Merged by CDR3 protein, the rows form single entries marked with the most common genes and DNA. This sample gives around 770,000 distinct CDR3 sequences in total; 40% to 55% of them show up just once. The biggest ten clones account for approximately 4.4% of the sample. Overall study outcomes, separate from this receptor: Patients showed significantly higher frequencies than controls for a handful of TRBV segments, among them TRBV5-6, TRBV5-1 and TRBV20-1.

Their antigen targets remain unknown. Sequencing was carried out using blood. These receptors all stem from a girl aged 5-17 years with multiple sclerosis.

This sequence joins TRBV27 and TRBJ2-3, with D unclear. Germline values: CDR1 MNHEY, CDR2 SMNVEV (reference sequence). The CDR3 spans 14 residues. The germline V and J ends were trimmed by 6 bases and 1 base, with 11 bases remaining between them. This CDR3 reads CASSEARRTDTQYF. Written as DNA, the CDR3 is TGTGCCAGCAGCGAAGCGCGACGCACAGATACGCAGTATTTT.

V usage is TRBV27 and J usage is TRBJ1-6; D perhaps matches TRBD1 (6 bases). The CDR3 totals 17 residues. With 5 bases removed from V and 7 bases from J, the gap between germline ends came to 21 bases. Germline assignment: CDR1 MNHEY and CDR2 SMNVEV (reference sequence). In DNA form, the CDR3 reads TGTGCCAGCAGTCCAACCGGGACATGGGGGATAAATTCACCCCTCCACTTT. Its protein product is CASSPTGTWGINSPLHF.

The V gene is TRBV27, the J gene TRBJ2-1; D might be TRBD1 (5 bases). The CDR3 contains 15 residues. With 4 bases removed from V and 2 bases from J, the gap between germline ends came to 12 bases. Germline values: CDR1 MNHEY, CDR2 SMNVEV (reference sequence). CDR3 in DNA: TGTGCCAGCAGTTATTTCAGGGCGACCTACAATGAGCAGTTCTTC. Encoded protein: CASSYFRATYNEQFF.

The chain carries TRBV3-1 and TRBJ2-5, with 7 positions matching TRBD2. Unmatched junction bases numbered 4, after V lost 1 base and J lost 5 bases. Germline loops: CDR1 LGHDT, CDR2 YNNKEL (reference sequence). The CDR3 contains 14 residues. CDR3 sequence (DNA): TGTGCCAGCAGCCAAGGTTCGGGAGGCGAGACCCAGTACTTC. As protein: CASSQGSGGETQYF.